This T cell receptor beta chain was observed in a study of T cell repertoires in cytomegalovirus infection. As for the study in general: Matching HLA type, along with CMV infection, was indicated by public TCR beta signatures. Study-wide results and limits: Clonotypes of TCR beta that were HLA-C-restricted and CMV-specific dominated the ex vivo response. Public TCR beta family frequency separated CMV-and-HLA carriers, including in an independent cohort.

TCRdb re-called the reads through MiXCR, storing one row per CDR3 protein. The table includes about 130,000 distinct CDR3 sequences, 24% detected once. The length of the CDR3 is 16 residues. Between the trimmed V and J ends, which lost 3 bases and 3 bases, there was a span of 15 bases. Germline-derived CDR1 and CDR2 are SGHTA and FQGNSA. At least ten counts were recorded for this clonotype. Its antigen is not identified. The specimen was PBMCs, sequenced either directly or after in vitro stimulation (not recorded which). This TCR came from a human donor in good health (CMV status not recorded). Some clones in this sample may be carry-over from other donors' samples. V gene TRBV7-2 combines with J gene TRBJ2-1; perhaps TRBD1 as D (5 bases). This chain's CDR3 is CASSFRLDSDYNEQFF. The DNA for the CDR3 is TGTGCCAGCAGCTTTAGGCTAGACAGCGACTACAATGAGCAGTTCTTC.